These 3 T cell receptor beta chains came from one sample sequenced in a study of vaccination effects on CD4 cells after COVID-19. The repertoire was sequenced with immunoSEQ multiplex PCR; TCRdb's copy has only in-frame clones and lacks some. The sample lists approximately 23,000 clones; around 62% were seen once. Before any sequencing was done, the ViraFEST assay used viral peptide pools to expand antigen-specific CD4+ T cells. Following culture for ten to eleven days, CD4+ T cells were isolated. None of the vaccinated had previously contracted SARS-CoV-2, and their nucleocapsid antibodies tested negative. Their cognate antigens are unknown. This specimen consisted of CD4+ T cells from PBMCs cultured with HCoV-NL63 spike peptides, obtained before COVID-19 vaccination. The receptors stem from a human donor who received a COVID-19 vaccine.

The V and J genes are TRBV5-1 and TRBJ2-5; 13 bases are a match to TRBD2. This CDR3 region has 16 residues. J gave up 10 bases and V 0 bases, and 9 bases lay outside the gene matches. Germline loops: CDR1 SGHRS, CDR2 YFSETQ. CDR3 bases: TGCGCCAGCAGCTTGGCGACTAGCGGGGGGATTAGGGACCAGTACTTC. Its translation is CASSLATSGGIRDQYF.

This clone was seen just once. The chain combines TRBV6-5 with TRBJ1-4, with 9 bases matching TRBD1. The CDR3 extends over 14 amino acids. Per the germline V gene, CDR1 is MNHEY and CDR2 is SVGAGI. The junction had 6 bases not matched to a gene; V was cut back by 11 bases and J by 2 bases. CDR3 residues: CAVRQGDTNEKLFF. The CDR3 DNA reads TGTGCCGTCCGACAGGGGGACACTAATGAAAAACTGTTTTTT.

This clone showed up just a few times. V is TRBV7-9 and J is TRBJ1-1; the D gene is possibly TRBD1 (5 bases). The CDR3 is 14 amino acids. The V gene's germline CDR1 is SEHNR and CDR2 FQNEAQ (reference sequence). The V end was cut by 8 bases, the J end by 5 bases, with 18 bases between. The CDR3 reads CASGSELGLTEAFF. The CDR3 coding sequence is TGTGCCAGCGGGTCAGAATTGGGGCTAACTGAAGCTTTCTTT.